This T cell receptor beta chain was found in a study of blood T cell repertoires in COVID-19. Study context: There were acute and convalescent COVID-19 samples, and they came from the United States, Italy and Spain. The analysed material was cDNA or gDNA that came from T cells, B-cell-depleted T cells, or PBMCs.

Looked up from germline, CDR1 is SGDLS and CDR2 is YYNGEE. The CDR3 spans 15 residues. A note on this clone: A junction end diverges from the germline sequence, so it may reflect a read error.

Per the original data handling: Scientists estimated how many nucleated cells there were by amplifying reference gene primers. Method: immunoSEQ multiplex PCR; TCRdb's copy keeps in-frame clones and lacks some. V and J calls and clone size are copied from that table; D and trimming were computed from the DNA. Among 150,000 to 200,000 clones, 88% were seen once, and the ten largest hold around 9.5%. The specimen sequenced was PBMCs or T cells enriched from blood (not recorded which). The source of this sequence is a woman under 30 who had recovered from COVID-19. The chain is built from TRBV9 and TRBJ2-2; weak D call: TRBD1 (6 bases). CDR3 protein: CASSEQGANTGELFF. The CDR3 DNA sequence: TGTGCCAGCAGCGAACAGGGAGCGAATACCGGGGAGCTGTTTTTT. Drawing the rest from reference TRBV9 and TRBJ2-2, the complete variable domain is DSGVTQTPKHLITATGQRVTLRCSPRSGDLSVYWYQQSLDQGLQFLIQYYNGEERAKGNILERFSAQQFPDLHSELNLSSLELGDSALYFCASSEQGANTGELFFGEGSRLTVL.